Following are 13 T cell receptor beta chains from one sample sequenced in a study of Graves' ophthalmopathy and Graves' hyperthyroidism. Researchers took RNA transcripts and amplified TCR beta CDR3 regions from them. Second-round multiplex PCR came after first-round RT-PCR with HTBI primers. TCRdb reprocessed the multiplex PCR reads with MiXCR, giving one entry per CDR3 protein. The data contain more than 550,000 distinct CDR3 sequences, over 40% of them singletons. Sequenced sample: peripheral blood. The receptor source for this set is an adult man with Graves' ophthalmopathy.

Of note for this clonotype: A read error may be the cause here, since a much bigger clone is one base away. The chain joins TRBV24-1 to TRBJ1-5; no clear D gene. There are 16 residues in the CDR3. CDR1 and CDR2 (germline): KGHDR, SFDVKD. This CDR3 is CASKRGGNNSHQPQHF. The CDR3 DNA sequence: TGTGCCAGCAAGCGGGGAGGCAATAATAGCCATCAGCCCCAGCATTTT.

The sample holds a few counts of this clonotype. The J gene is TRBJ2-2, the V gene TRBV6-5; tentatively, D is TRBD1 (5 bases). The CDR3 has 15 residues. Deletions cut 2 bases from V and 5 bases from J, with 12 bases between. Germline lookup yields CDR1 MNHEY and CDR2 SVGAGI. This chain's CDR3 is CASSYLSTATGELFF. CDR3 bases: TGTGCCAGCAGTTACCTTTCGACAGCAACCGGGGAGCTGTTTTTT.

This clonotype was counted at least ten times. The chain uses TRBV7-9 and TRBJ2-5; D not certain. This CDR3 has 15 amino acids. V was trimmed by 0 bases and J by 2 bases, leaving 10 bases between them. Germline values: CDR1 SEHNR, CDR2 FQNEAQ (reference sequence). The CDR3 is CASSLAVTDQETQYF. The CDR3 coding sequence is TGTGCCAGCAGCTTAGCCGTAACCGATCAAGAGACCCAGTACTTC.

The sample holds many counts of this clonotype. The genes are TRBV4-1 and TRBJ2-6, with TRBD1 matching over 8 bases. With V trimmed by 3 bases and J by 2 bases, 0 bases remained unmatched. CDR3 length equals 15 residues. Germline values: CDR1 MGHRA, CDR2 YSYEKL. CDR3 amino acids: CASSQTGAGANVLTF. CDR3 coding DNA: TGCGCCAGCAGCCAGACAGGGGCTGGGGCCAACGTCCTGACTTTC.

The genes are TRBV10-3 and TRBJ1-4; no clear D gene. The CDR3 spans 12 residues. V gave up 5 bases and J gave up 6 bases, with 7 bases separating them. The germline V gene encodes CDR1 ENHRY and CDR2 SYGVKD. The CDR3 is CAISYKDEKLFF. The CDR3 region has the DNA TGTGCCATCAGTTACAAGGATGAAAAACTGTTTTTT.

The CDR3 nucleotides read TGTGCCAGCAGTGCTAGAGCCGGTCAAGAGACCCAGTACTTC. It encodes CASSARAGQETQYF. The V and J genes are TRBV2 and TRBJ2-5; D not resolved. The CDR3 is 14 amino acids. Germline lookup yields CDR1 SNHLY and CDR2 FYNNEI. V was cut by 4 bases and J by 2 bases, with 11 bases left in between. The full variable domain, with the rest looked up from reference TRBV2 and TRBJ2-5, is EPEVTQTPSHQVTQMGQEVILRCVPISNHLYFYWYRQILGQKVEFLVSFYNNEISEKSEIFDDQFSVERPDGSNFTLKIRSTKLEDSAMYFCASSARAGQETQYFGPGTRLLVL.

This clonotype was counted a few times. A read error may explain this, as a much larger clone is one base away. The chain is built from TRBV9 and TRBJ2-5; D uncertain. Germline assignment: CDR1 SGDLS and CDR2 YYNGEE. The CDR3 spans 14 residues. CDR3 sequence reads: CASSVGRIQGTQYF. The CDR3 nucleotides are TGTGCCAGCAGCGTAGGACGGATCCAAGGGACCCAGTACTTC.

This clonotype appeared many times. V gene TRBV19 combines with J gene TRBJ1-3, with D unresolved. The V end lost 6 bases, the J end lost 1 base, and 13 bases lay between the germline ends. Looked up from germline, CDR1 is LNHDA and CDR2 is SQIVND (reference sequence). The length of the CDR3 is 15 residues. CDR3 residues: CASSGRNGSGNTIYF. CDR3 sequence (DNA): TGTGCCAGTAGCGGACGCAACGGGTCTGGAAACACCATATATTTT.

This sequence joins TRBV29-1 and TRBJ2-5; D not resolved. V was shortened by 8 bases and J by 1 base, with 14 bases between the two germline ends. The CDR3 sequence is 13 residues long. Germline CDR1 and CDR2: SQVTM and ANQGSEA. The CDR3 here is CSLNPFGQETQYF. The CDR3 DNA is TGCAGCTTAAATCCGTTCGGCCAAGAGACCCAGTACTTC.

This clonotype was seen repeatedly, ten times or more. DNA of the CDR3: TGCAGCGTTGCAGGGCGGAACCATCGGGACTATGGCTACACCTTC. Translated, it gives CSVAGRNHRDYGYTF. V gene TRBV29-1 combines with J gene TRBJ1-2, with D possibly TRBD1 on 5 matching bases. The CDR3 is 15 amino acids. Trimming shortened V by 4 bases and J by 3 bases, and 18 bases separated the two germline ends. Germline assignment: CDR1 SQVTM and CDR2 ANQGSEA.

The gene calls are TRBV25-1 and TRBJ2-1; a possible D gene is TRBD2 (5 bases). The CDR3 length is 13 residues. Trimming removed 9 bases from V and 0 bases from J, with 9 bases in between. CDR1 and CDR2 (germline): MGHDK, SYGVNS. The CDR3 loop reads CASSGSSYNEQFF. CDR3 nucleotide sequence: TGTGCCAGTTCGGGGAGCTCCTACAATGAGCAGTTCTTC.

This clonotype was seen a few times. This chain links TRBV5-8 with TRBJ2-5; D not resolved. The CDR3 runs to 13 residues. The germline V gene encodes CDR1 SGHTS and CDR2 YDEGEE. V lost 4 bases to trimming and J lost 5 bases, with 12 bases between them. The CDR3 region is CASSPAAGETQYF. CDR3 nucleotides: TGTGCCAGCAGCCCCGCGGCCGGGGAGACCCAGTACTTC.

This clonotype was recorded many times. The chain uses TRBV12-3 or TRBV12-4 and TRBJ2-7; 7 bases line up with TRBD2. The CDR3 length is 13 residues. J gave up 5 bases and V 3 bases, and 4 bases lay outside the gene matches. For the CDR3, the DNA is TGTGCCAGCAGTTTGCGGGAGCACAACGAGCAGTACTTC. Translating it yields CASSLREHNEQYF.